This T cell receptor (beta chain) stems from a study of T cells in tuberculosis. The table came from immunoSEQ multiplex PCR; TCRdb's copy has only in-frame clones and leaves some out. Among 30,000 to 35,000 clones listed, approximately 93% were seen once. Trimming stripped 5 bases from V and 4 bases from J, with 6 bases between. CDR1 is SGHAT and CDR2 is FQNNGV in the germline V gene. The CDR3 is 12 amino acids. The gene calls are TRBV11-2 and TRBJ2-1; no clear D gene. The specimen was PBMCs. The TCR originated in a donor aged 10-29 years with latent tuberculosis or without tuberculosis infection. This chain's CDR3 is CASSPTYNEQFF. The CDR3 bases are TGTGCCAGCAGCCCAACATACAATGAGCAGTTCTTC.